Presented here are 8 T cell receptor beta chains from one specimen sequenced in a study of regulatory T cells in long-lasting Graves disease. Building the TCR beta libraries relied on iRepertoire HTBI primers, and CDR3 regions underwent Arm-PCR. TCRdb reprocessed the multiplex PCR reads with MiXCR, giving one entry per CDR3 protein. The sample yields 450,000 to 600,000 distinct CDR3 sequences, 15% to 20% seen once. Time point indicated: newly diagnosed GD, antithyroid drugs for less than 3 months. The authors made the TCR library using RNA they extracted from PBMCs. These data also formed part of another study, on T cells in Graves' hyperthyroidism and ophthalmopathy.

Here the sequenced sample was peripheral blood mononuclear cells (PBMCs), taken at new diagnosis, from a patient treated with antithyroid drugs. The receptors come from a man aged 35-49 years with Graves disease.

V gene TRBV7-2 combines with J gene TRBJ1-2, with 10 bases aligning to TRBD1. The ends lost 2 bases at V and 7 bases at J; junction bases unmatched: 4. CDR1 is SGHTA and CDR2 is FQGNSA in the germline V gene. CDR3 size: 14 residues. The CDR3 loop is CASSLTGTGAGYTF. DNA of the CDR3: TGTGCCAGCAGCTTAACGGGGACAGGGGCTGGCTACACCTTC.

The sample holds many counts of this clonotype. CDR3 nucleotides: TGTGCCAGCAGCGTCCGGGCCGGTTACAATGAGCAGTTCTTC. Translation: CASSVRAGYNEQFF. This chain uses TRBV9 with TRBJ2-1; D remains unclear. The germline V gene encodes CDR1 SGDLS and CDR2 YYNGEE. The V end was cut by 2 bases, the J end by 4 bases, with 10 bases between. This CDR3 comprises 14 residues.

The chain links TRBV6-1 to TRBJ1-5; possible D gene TRBD1, 5 bases. This CDR3 contains 14 residues. Deletions cut 4 bases from V and 3 bases from J, with 10 bases between. Germline CDR1 and CDR2: MNHNS and SASEGT. CDR3 protein: CASSGQHNNQPQHF. The CDR3 DNA sequence: TGTGCCAGCAGTGGACAGCACAACAATCAGCCCCAGCATTTT.

This clonotype was seen ten or more times. The chain carries TRBV6-1 and TRBJ2-1, with D maybe TRBD1 (6 bases). This CDR3 region has 13 residues. The germline gives CDR1 MNHNS, CDR2 SASEGT. The ends were cut back, 6 bases at V and 10 bases at J, with 16 bases in the middle. The CDR3 sequence: CASRLGQLREQFF. In DNA, the CDR3 is TGTGCCAGCAGACTCGGACAGTTGAGGGAGCAGTTCTTC.

A remark on this clonotype: With a much larger clone just one base away, this may be a read error. The chain employs TRBV28 and TRBJ2-1, with D tentatively TRBD1 or TRBD2 (5 bases each). Germline V gene data show CDR1 as MDHEN and CDR2 as SYDVKM. Trimming took 8 bases from V and 8 from J, leaving 19 bases between them. The CDR3 totals 14 residues. The CDR3 loop is CASVGGSLGDEQFF. CDR3 DNA sequence: TGTGCCAGCGTGGGCGGGTCCTTGGGGGATGAGCAGTTCTTC.

The V and J genes are TRBV28 and TRBJ2-2; 8 positions match TRBD2. The CDR3 length is 13 residues. Per the germline V gene, CDR1 is MDHEN and CDR2 is SYDVKM. J gave up 7 bases and V 6 bases, and 4 bases lay outside the gene matches. Here the CDR3 DNA reads TGTGCCAGCAGCCCTGCGGGGGGCGGGGAGCTGTTTTTT. It is translated as CASSPAGGGELFF.

The sample holds a few counts of this clonotype. A read error may produce the germline difference seen at one junction end. The chain recombines TRBV5-1 with TRBJ1-6; tentatively, D is TRBD1 (5 bases). Germline CDR1 SGHRS, CDR2 YFSETQ. The CDR3 consists of 15 residues. CDR3: CASSFGRQSNSPLHF. In nucleotides, the CDR3 is TGTGCCAGCAGCTTCGGCCGACAGAGTAATTCACCCCTCCACTTT.

To note about this clonotype: With a far larger clone one base away, a read error is the likely cause. The chain combines TRBV6-5 with TRBJ2-3; 8 nucleotides line up with TRBD1. CDR3 size: 15 residues. Germline CDR1 is MNHEY and CDR2 is SVGAGI. J gave up 8 bases and V 4 bases, and 11 bases lay outside the gene matches. The CDR3 protein is CASSFGQGASGTQYF. For the CDR3, the DNA is TGTGCCAGCAGTTTTGGGCAGGGGGCGTCAGGTACGCAGTATTTT.